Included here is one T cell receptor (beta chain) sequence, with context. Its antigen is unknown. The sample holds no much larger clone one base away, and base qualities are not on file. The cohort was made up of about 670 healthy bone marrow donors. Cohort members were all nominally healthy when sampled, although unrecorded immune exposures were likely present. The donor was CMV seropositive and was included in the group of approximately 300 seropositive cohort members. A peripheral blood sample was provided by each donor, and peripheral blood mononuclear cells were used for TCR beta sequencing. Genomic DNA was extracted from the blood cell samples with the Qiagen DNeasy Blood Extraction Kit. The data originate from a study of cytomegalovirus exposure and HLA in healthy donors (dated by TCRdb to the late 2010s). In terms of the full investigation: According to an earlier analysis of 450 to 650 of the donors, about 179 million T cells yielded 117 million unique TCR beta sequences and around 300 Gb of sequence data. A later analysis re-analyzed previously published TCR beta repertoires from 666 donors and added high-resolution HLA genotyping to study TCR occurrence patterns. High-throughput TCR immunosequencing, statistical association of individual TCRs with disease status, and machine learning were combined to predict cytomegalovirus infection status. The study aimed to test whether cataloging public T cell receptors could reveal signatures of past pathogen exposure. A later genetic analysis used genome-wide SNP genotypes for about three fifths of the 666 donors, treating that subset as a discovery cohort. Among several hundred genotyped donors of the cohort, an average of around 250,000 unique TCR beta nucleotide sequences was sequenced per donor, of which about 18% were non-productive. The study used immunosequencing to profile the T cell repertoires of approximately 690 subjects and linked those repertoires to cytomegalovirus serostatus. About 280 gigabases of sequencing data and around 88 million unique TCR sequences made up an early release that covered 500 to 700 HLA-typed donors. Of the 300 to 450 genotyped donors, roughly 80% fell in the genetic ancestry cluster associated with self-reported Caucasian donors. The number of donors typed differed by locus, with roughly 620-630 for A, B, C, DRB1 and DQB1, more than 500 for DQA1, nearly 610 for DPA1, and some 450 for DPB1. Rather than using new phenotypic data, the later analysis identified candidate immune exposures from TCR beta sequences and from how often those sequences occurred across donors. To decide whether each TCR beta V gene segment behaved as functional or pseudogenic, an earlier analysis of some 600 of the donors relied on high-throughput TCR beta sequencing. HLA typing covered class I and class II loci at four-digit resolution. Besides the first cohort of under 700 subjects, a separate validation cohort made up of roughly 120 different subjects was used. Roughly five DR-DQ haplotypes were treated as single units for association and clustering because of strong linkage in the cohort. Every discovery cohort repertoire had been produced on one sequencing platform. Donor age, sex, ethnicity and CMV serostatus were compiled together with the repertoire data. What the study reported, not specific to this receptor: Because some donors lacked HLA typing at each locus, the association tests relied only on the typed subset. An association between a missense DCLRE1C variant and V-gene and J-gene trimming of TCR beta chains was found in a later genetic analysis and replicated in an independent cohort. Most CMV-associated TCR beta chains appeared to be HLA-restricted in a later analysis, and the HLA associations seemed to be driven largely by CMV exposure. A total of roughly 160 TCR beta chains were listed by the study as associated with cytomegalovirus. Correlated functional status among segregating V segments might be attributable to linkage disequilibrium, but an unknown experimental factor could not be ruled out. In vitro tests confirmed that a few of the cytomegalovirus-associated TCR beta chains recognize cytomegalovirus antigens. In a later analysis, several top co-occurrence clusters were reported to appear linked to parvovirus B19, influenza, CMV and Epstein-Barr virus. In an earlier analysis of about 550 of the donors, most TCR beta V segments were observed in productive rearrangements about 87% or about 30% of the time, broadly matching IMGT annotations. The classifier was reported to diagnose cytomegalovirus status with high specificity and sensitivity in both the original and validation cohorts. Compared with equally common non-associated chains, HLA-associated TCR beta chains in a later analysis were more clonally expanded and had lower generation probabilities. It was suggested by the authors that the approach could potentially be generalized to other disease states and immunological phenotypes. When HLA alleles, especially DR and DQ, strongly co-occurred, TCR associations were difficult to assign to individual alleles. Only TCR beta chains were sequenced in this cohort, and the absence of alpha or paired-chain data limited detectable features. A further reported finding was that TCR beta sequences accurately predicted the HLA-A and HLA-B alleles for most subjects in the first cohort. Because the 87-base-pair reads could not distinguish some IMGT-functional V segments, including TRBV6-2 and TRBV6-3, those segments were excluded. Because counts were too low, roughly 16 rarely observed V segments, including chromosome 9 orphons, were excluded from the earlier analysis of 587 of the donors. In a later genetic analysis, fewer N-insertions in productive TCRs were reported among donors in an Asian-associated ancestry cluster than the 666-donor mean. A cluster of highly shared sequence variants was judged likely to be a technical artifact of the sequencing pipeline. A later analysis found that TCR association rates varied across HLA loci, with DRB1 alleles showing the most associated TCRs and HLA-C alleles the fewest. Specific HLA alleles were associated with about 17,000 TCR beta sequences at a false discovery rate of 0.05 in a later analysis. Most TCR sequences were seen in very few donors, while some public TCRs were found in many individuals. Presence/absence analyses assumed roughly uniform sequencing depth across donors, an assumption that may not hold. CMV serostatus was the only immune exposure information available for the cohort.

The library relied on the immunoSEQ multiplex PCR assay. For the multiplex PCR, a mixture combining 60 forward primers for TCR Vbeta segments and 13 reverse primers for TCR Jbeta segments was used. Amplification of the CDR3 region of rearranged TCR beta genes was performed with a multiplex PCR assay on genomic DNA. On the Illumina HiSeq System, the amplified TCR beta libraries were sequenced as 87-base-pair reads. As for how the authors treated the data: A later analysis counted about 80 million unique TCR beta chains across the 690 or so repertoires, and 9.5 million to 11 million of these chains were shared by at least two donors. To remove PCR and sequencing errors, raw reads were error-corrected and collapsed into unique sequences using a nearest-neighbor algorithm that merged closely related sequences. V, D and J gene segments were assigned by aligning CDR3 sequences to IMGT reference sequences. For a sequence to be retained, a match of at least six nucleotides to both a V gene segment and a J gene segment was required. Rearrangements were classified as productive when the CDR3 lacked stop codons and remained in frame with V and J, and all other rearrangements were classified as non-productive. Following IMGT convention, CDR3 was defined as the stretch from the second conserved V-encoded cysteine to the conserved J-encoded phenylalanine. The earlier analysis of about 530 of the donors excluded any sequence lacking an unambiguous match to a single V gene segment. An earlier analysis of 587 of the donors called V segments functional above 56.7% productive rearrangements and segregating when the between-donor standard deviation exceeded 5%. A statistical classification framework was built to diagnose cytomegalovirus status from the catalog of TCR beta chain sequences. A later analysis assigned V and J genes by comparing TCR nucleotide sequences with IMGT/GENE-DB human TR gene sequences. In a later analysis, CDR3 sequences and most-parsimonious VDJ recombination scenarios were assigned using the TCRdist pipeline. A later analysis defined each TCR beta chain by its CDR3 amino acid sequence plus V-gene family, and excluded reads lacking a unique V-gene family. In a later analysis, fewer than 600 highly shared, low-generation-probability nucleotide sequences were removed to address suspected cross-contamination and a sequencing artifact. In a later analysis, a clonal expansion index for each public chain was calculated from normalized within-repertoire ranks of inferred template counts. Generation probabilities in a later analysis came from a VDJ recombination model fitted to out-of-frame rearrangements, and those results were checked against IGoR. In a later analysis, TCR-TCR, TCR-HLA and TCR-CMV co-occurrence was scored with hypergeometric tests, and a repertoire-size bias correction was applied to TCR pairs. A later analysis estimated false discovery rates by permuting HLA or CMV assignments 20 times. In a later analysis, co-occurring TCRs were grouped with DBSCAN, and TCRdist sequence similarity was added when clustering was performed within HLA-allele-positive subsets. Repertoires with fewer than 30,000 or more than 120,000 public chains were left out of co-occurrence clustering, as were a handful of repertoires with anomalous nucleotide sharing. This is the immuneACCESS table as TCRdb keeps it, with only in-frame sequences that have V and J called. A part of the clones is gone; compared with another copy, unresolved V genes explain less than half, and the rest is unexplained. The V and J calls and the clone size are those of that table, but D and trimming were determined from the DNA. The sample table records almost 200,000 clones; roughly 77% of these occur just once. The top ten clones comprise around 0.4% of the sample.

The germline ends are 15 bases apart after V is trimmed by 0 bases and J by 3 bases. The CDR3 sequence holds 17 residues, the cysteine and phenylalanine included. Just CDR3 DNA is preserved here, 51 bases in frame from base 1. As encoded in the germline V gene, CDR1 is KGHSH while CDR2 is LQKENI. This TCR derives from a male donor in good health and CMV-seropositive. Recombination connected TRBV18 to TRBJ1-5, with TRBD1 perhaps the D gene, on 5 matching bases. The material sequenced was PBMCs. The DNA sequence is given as TGTGCCAGCTCACCACCGAAAGGGGTTTCCCCCAATCAGCCCCAGCATTTT. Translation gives CASSPPKGVSPNQPQHF. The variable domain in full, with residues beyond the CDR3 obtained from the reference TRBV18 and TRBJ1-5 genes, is NAGVMQNPRHLVRRRGQEARLRCSPMKGHSHVYWYRQLPEEGLKFMVYLQKENIIDESGMPKERFSAEFPKEGPSILRIQQVVRGDSAAYFCASSPPKGVSPNQPQHFGDGTRLSIL.